The 30 T cell receptor beta chains given below trace back to one sample, sequenced in a study of blood T cell repertoires in COVID-19. This table comes from immunoSEQ multiplex PCR, and its TCRdb copy is limited to in-frame clones, with some not included. The repertoire has 150,000 or so clones, 84% of them found once; the top ten carry 4%. Sequenced input: peripheral blood. The source is a woman in her sixties with acute or convalescent COVID-19.

This sequence joins TRBV6-5 and TRBJ2-7, with 7 nucleotides matching TRBD1. The germline gives CDR1 MNHEY, CDR2 SVGAGI. V lost 5 bases, J lost 9 bases, and 13 bases stayed unmatched. This CDR3 contains 14 residues. CDR3 nucleotide sequence: TGTGCCAGCAGTCCCGGGACAGTAGCACCGGGGCAGTACTTC. Translation: CASSPGTVAPGQYF.

For this clone: Other DNA sequences in this sample translate to the same CDR3. The genes are TRBV6-5 and TRBJ2-7, with 11 bases aligning to TRBD1. The V and J ends lost 0 bases and 3 bases, in that order; junction bases with no gene match: 1. The CDR3 sequence is 15 residues long. Looked up from germline, CDR1 is MNHEY and CDR2 is SVGAGI. The CDR3 spells CASSYSGTGGYEQYF. CDR3 DNA: TGTGCCAGCAGTTACTCTGGGACAGGGGGCTACGAGCAGTACTTC.

This clone showed up just once. The genes are TRBV14 and TRBJ1-2; a possible D gene is TRBD1 (5 bases). The CDR3 is made up of 15 amino acids. Germline assignment: CDR1 SGHDN and CDR2 FVKESK. Trimming took off 1 base at V and 4 bases at J, with 13 bases between the two ends. The CDR3 sequence: CASSQVRGSIYGYTF. The CDR3 DNA sequence: TGTGCCAGCAGCCAAGTAAGGGGCAGCATCTATGGCTACACCTTC.

The J gene is TRBJ2-1, the V gene TRBV7-8; a possible D gene is TRBD2 (5 bases). The V end lost 4 bases, the J end lost 1 base, and 11 bases lay between the germline ends. The CDR3 covers 15 residues. Per germline, CDR1 SGHVS and CDR2 FQNEAQ. The chain's CDR3 is CASSSRVGSYNEQFF. CDR3 sequence (DNA): TGTGCCAGCAGCTCGAGGGTGGGGTCCTACAATGAGCAGTTCTTC.

This chain uses TRBV24-1 with TRBJ2-1; TRBD2 aligns across 9 bases. Germline V gene data show CDR1 as KGHDR and CDR2 as SFDVKD. The CDR3 is made up of 19 amino acids. The V gene end was trimmed by 10 bases and the J gene end by 1 base; junction bases not matched to a gene: 19. The CDR3 DNA reads TGTGCCACTAGTCGGAGCGGGAGGCTCTCGAAAGGGTCCTACAATGAGCAGTTCTTC. Its translation is CATSRSGRLSKGSYNEQFF.

This clone was seen once. The chain combines TRBV6-5 with TRBJ1-5, with 9 bases lining up with TRBD1. In germline, CDR1 is MNHEY, CDR2 SVGAGI. Trimming removed 6 bases from V and 6 bases from J; junction bases left unmatched: 9. The CDR3 runs to 15 residues. CDR3 sequence reads: CASRSGTGFRQPQHF. The CDR3 coding sequence is TGTGCCAGCAGGTCGGGGACAGGGTTTCGTCAGCCCCAGCATTTT.

The chain couples TRBV19 to TRBJ2-1, with 10 nucleotides matching TRBD2. This CDR3 is built from 15 residues. V lost 4 bases to trimming and J lost 6 bases; unmatched junction nucleotides: 6. Per the germline V gene, CDR1 is LNHDA and CDR2 is SQIVND (reference sequence). CDR3 loop: CASSKTSGSPNEQFF. In nucleotides, the CDR3 is TGTGCCAGTAGTAAGACTAGCGGGTCCCCCAATGAGCAGTTCTTC.

The chain couples TRBV19 to TRBJ2-1; 8 bases fit TRBD2. The CDR3 loop spans 14 amino acids. V was pared by 0 bases and J by 15 bases, with 10 bases of the junction left unmatched. Germline V gene data show CDR1 as LNHDA and CDR2 as SQIVND (reference sequence). This chain's CDR3 is CASSIDSGVAGMFF. Written as DNA, the CDR3 is TGTGCCAGTAGTATAGATAGTGGGGTAGCGGGAATGTTCTTC.

J is TRBJ2-3 and V is TRBV11-3; perhaps TRBD2 as D (6 bases). The CDR3 runs to 16 residues. Trimming pared 1 base from V and 1 base from J, leaving 12 bases between. Germline CDR1 SGHNT, CDR2 YENEEA. The CDR3 sequence: CASSLVAGSRTDTQYF. CDR3 coding DNA: TGTGCCAGCAGCTTAGTTGCGGGATCGCGCACAGATACGCAGTATTTT.

In its sample, this clone was seen once. J is TRBJ2-7 and V is TRBV20-1, with D hard to call. Per germline, CDR1 DFQATT and CDR2 SNEGSKA (reference sequence). V was trimmed by 1 base and J by 6 bases, leaving 7 bases between them. The CDR3 totals 11 residues. CDR3 amino acids: CSARGASEQYF. CDR3 sequence (DNA): TGCAGTGCTAGAGGGGCCTCCGAGCAGTACTTC.

This clone was recorded a few times. This chain joins TRBV15 and TRBJ2-6; 7 positions match TRBD2. Germline lookup yields CDR1 LNHNV and CDR2 YYDKDF (reference sequence). The J segment lost 2 bases and the V segment lost 8 bases, leaving 6 bases of the junction unmatched. The CDR3 loop spans 15 amino acids. The CDR3 bases are TGTGCCACCCTAGAGGGAGGGGCTGGGGCCAACGTCCTGACTTTC. Protein sequence: CATLEGGAGANVLTF.

This clone has only a few counts. The chain couples TRBV5-6 to TRBJ1-3; D might be TRBD1 (6 bases). V was clipped by 0 bases and J by 0 bases, with 10 bases between them. Germline-derived CDR1 and CDR2 are SGHDT and YYEEEE. This CDR3 contains 16 residues. The chain's CDR3 is CASSLGPRGSGNTIYF. Here the CDR3 DNA reads TGTGCCAGCAGCTTGGGGCCCAGGGGCTCTGGAAACACCATATATTTT.

The chain joins TRBV14 to TRBJ1-2; 11 bases line up with TRBD1. Losses at the gene ends were 6 bases for V and 7 bases for J; bases not matched to a gene: 7. Germline values: CDR1 SGHDN, CDR2 FVKESK. The CDR3 is 14 amino acids. The CDR3 DNA follows: TGTGCCAGCAGACGACCCGGGACAGGGGGTGGCTACACCTTC. Translating it yields CASRRPGTGGGYTF.

CDR3 coding DNA: TGTGCCAGTAGTAGGGGCGGTGGAGGGGGCGAAGCTTTCTTT. Translation: CASSRGGGGGEAFF. The V gene is TRBV19, the J gene TRBJ1-1, with 7 bases lining up with TRBD1. Trimming at V came to 4 bases and at J to 8 bases, leaving 10 bases not matched to a gene. The CDR3 extends over 14 amino acids. Germline V gene lookup returns CDR1 LNHDA and CDR2 SQIVND (reference sequence). The full variable domain, in which reference TRBV19 and TRBJ1-1 provide the parts outside the CDR3, is DGGITQSPKYLFRKEGQNVTLSCEQNLNHDAMYWYRQDPGQGLRLIYYSQIVNDFQKGDIAEGYSVSREKKESFPLTVTSAQKNPTAFYLCASSRGGGGGEAFFGQGTRLTVV.

This clone came up once. The V call is TRBV4-3, the J call TRBJ1-4; D may be TRBD1 (5 bases). The CDR3 has 15 amino acids. Germline CDR1 and CDR2: LGHNA and YSLEER. The V and J ends lost 4 bases and 7 bases respectively, with 16 bases between them. CDR3 amino acids: CASSRGVGVSEKLFF. Written as DNA, the CDR3 is TGCGCCAGCAGCCGCGGGGTAGGGGTATCTGAAAAACTGTTTTTT.

The rearrangement links TRBV7-9 to TRBJ2-2, with 7 bases aligning to TRBD1. V lost 8 bases to trimming and J lost 5 bases; unmatched junction nucleotides: 11. The germline gives CDR1 SEHNR, CDR2 FQNEAQ (reference sequence). CDR3 length: 15 residues. The CDR3 reads CASSPGTDHTGELFF. The CDR3 DNA reads TGTGCCAGCTCCCCGGGGACAGATCATACCGGGGAGCTGTTTTTT.

This clone appeared once. This chain joins TRBV11-3 and TRBJ1-1; the D is unclear. There are 14 residues in the CDR3. Trimming removed 0 bases at V and 11 bases at J, with 16 bases between. In germline, CDR1 is SGHNT, CDR2 YENEEA. The CDR3 DNA reads TGTGCCAGCAGCTTAGATGTGTTGGCATACCCGGCTTTCTTT. Translated: CASSLDVLAYPAFF.

The V gene is TRBV29-1, the J gene TRBJ1-1; 7 nucleotides agree with TRBD1. Unmatched junction bases numbered 12, after V lost 4 bases and J lost 4 bases. The CDR3 totals 15 residues. Per the germline V gene, CDR1 is SQVTM and CDR2 is ANQGSEA. This CDR3 reads CSVGRGRSLSTEAFF. The CDR3, as DNA: TGCAGCGTTGGAAGGGGGCGTTCCCTTAGCACTGAAGCTTTCTTT.

The gene calls are TRBV7-3 and TRBJ1-1; the D gene is possibly TRBD1 (5 bases). CDR1 is SGHTA, CDR2 FQGTGA, per germline. The germline V and J ends were trimmed by 0 bases and 4 bases, with 9 bases remaining between them. This CDR3 is built from 14 residues. For the CDR3, the DNA is TGTGCCAGCAGCTTAACGGGGGGACCCACTGAAGCTTTCTTT. It encodes CASSLTGGPTEAFF. Full variable domain (outside the CDR3, taken from reference TRBV7-3 and TRBJ1-1): GAGVSQTPSNKVTEKGKYVELRCDPISGHTALYWYRQSLGQGPEFLIYFQGTGAADDSGLPNDRFFAVRPEGSVSTLKIQRTERGDSAVYLCASSLTGGPTEAFFGQGTRLTVV.

This sequence joins TRBV12-1 and TRBJ1-4; the table's D call TRBD1 went unverified against the DNA. TRBV12-1 is termed a pseudogene. The CDR3 totals 14 residues. Here the CDR3 reads CASSDRANNEKLFF. The CDR3 bases are TGTGCCAGCAGCGACAGGGCTAACAATGAAAAACTGTTTTTT.

The chain employs TRBV7-9 and TRBJ2-2, with D possibly matching TRBD2 (7 bases). The CDR3 totals 15 residues. Trimming stripped 8 bases from V and 0 bases from J, with 13 bases between. The V gene's germline CDR1 is SEHNR and CDR2 FQNEAQ (reference sequence). The CDR3 DNA reads TGTGCCAGCGGAGGGGGGGCGGCGAACACCGGGGAGCTGTTTTTT. Amino acids: CASGGGAANTGELFF.

The rearrangement joins TRBV6-5 to TRBJ1-2; maybe TRBD1 (6 bases). CDR1 and CDR2 (germline): MNHEY, SVGAGI. This CDR3 is 14 amino acids long. The V and J ends lost 6 bases and 4 bases respectively, with 15 bases between them. The chain's CDR3 is CASSRTQGPYGYTF. CDR3 DNA sequence: TGTGCCAGCAGCCGTACACAGGGTCCCTATGGCTACACCTTC.

The J gene is TRBJ2-1, the V gene TRBV6-1; TRBD2 agrees at 13 bases. The V and J ends lost 2 bases and 12 bases, in that order; junction bases with no gene match: 13. The V gene's germline CDR1 is MNHNS and CDR2 SASEGT. The CDR3 consists of 17 residues. CDR3 sequence reads: CASSEPRTSGRAVRQFF. The DNA for the CDR3 is TGTGCCAGCAGTGAACCTCGTACTAGCGGGAGGGCCGTTCGGCAGTTCTTC.

The chain recombines TRBV5-1 with TRBJ2-2; the D gene is possibly TRBD2 (6 bases). Germline CDR1 SGHRS, CDR2 YFSETQ. V gave up 4 bases and J gave up 4 bases, with 20 bases separating them. CDR3 length: 17 residues. The CDR3 bases are TGCGCCAGCAGCGCGGAGTCGGGGGTCTCCGGCACCGGGGAGCTGTTTTTT. This gives the protein CASSAESGVSGTGELFF.

This clone was seen a few times. The rearrangement joins TRBV9 to TRBJ2-5, with a weak D call TRBD1 (8 bases). There are 16 residues in the CDR3. V lost 0 bases and J lost 5, with 17 bases in between. Germline loops: CDR1 SGDLS, CDR2 YYNGEE. The chain's CDR3 is CASSVGGTGGGETQYF. DNA for the CDR3: TGTGCCAGCAGCGTAGGAGGAACAGGGGGAGGGGAGACCCAGTACTTC. The whole variable domain, remainder taken from reference TRBV9 and TRBJ2-5, is DSGVTQTPKHLITATGQRVTLRCSPRSGDLSVYWYQQSLDQGLQFLIQYYNGEERAKGNILERFSAQQFPDLHSELNLSSLELGDSALYFCASSVGGTGGGETQYFGPGTRLLVL.

This clone was seen a few times. J is TRBJ2-7 and V is TRBV11-3, with TRBD1 as a possible D gene (5 bases). Germline CDR1 is SGHNT and CDR2 is YENEEA. The CDR3 length is 16 residues. Trimming removed 1 base from V and 4 bases from J, with 17 bases in between. CDR3 amino acids: CASSLGRIRGLYEQYF. CDR3 nucleotides: TGTGCCAGCAGCTTAGGGCGGATAAGGGGATTATACGAGCAGTACTTC.

Only one count was recorded for this clone. This chain joins TRBV6-5 and TRBJ1-1; 7 bases line up with TRBD1. Germline loops: CDR1 MNHEY, CDR2 SVGAGI. The CDR3 has 14 residues. V gave up 6 bases and J gave up 3 bases; unmatched junction bases: 7. The CDR3 sequence: CASRGQSRDTEAFF. DNA of the CDR3: TGTGCCAGCAGGGGACAGAGTCGCGACACTGAAGCTTTCTTT.

The CDR3 nucleotides read TGTGCCAGCAGAAGGGACAGGGGGCTCTACGAGCAGTACTTC. Amino acids: CASRRDRGLYEQYF. The J gene is TRBJ2-7, the V gene TRBV28, with 12 bases that match TRBD1. V lost 6 bases to trimming and J lost 3 bases; unmatched junction nucleotides: 3. This CDR3 contains 14 residues. The germline CDR1 and CDR2 sequences are MDHEN and SYDVKM. Full variable domain (rest looked up from reference TRBV28 and TRBJ2-7): DVKVTQSSRYLVKRTGEKVFLECVQDMDHENMFWYRQDPGLGLRLIYFSYDVKMKEKGDIPEGYSVSREKKERFSLILESASTNQTSMYLCASRRDRGLYEQYFGPGTRLTVT.

Of note for this clone: Distinct nucleotide sequences in the sample also encode this CDR3. The chain recombines TRBV3-1 (or the pseudogene TRBV3-2) with TRBJ2-5; 7 bases are a match to TRBD1. The CDR3 has 13 residues. Losses at the gene ends were 3 bases for V and 2 bases for J; bases not matched to a gene: 0. Germline lookup yields CDR1 LGHDT and CDR2 YNNKEL (reference sequence). This CDR3 reads CASSHRGQETQYF. The DNA for the CDR3 is TGTGCCAGCAGCCACAGGGGGCAAGAGACCCAGTACTTC.

This rearrangement joins TRBV27 to TRBJ2-1, with D hard to call. The CDR3 extends over 14 amino acids. The germline V gene has CDR1 MNHEY and CDR2 SMNVEV (reference sequence). Trimming took off 2 bases at V and 4 bases at J, with 9 bases between the two ends. The CDR3 sequence is CASSLAAVYNEQFF. The CDR3 nucleotides are TGTGCCAGCAGTTTAGCGGCCGTGTACAATGAGCAGTTCTTC.